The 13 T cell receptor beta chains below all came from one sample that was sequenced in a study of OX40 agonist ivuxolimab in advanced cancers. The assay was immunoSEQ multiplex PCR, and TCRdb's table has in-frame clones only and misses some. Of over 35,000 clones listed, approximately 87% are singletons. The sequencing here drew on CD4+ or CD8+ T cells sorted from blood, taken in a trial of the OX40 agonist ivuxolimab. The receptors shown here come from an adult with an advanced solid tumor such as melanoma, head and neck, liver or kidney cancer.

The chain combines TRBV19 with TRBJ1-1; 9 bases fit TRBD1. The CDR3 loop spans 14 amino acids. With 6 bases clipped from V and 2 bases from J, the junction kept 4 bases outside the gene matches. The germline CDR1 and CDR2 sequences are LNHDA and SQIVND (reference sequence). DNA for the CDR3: TGTGCCAGTAGCGGAACAGGGGGCAACACTGAAGCTTTCTTT. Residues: CASSGTGGNTEAFF.

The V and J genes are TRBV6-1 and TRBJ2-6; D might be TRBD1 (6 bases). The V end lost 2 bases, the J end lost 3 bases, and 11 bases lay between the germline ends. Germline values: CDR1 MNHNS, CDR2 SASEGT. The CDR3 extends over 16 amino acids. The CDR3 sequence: CASSEQGFGGANVLTF. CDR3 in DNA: TGTGCCAGCAGTGAACAGGGGTTCGGTGGGGCCAACGTCCTGACTTTC.

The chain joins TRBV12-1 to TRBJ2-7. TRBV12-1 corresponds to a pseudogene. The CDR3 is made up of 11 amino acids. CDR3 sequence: CASSPIYEQYF. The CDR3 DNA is TGTGCCAGCAGCCCCATATACGAGCAGTACTTC.

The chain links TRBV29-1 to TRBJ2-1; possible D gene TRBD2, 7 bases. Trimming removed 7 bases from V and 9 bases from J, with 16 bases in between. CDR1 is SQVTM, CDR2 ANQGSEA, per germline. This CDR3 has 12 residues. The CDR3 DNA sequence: TGCAGCGCATGGGGGGGCCGCGGTGAGCAGTTCTTC. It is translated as CSAWGGRGEQFF.

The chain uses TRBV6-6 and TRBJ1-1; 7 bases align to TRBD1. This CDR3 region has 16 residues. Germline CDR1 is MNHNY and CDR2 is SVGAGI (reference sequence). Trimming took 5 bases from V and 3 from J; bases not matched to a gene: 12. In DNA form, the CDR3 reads TGTGCCAGCAGTCCCCGGACAGGTCGCGGGGACACTGAAGCTTTCTTT. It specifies CASSPRTGRGDTEAFF.

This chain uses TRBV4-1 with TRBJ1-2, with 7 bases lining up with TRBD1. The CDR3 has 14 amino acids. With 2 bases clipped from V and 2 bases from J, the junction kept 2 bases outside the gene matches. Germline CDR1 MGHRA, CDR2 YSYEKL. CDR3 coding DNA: TGCGCCAGCAGCCAAACAGGGGTAAACTATGGCTACACCTTC. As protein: CASSQTGVNYGYTF.

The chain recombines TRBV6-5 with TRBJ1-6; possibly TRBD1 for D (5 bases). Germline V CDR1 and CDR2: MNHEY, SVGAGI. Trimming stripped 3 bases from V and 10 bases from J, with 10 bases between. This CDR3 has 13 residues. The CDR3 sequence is CASSYQGASPLHF. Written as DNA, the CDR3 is TGTGCCAGCAGTTATCAGGGTGCATCACCCCTCCACTTT.

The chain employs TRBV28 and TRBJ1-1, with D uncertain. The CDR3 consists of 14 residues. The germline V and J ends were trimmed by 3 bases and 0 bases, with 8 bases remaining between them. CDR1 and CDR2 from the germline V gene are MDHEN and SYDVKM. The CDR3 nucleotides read TGTGCCAGCAGTTTCGGGTCGATGAACACTGAAGCTTTCTTT. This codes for CASSFGSMNTEAFF.

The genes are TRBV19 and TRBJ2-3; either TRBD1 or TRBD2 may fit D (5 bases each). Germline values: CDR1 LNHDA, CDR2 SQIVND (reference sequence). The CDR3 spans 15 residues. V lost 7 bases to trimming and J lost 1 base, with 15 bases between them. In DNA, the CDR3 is TGTGCCAGTACGACCATCAGGGACGGCACAGATACGCAGTATTTT. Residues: CASTTIRDGTDTQYF. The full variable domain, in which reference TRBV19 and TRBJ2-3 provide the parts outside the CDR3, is DGGITQSPKYLFRKEGQNVTLSCEQNLNHDAMYWYRQDPGQGLRLIYYSQIVNDFQKGDIAEGYSVSREKKESFPLTVTSAQKNPTAFYLCASTTIRDGTDTQYFGPGTRLTVL.

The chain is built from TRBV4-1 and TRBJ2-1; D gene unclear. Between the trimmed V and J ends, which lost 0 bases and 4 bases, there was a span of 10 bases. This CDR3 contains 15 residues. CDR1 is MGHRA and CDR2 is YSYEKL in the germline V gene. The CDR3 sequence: CASSQDRVWYNEQFF. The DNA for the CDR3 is TGCGCCAGCAGCCAAGACCGGGTGTGGTACAATGAGCAGTTCTTC.

CDR3 protein: CASSLGTRQQETQYF. As DNA, the CDR3 is TGCGCCAGCAGCTTAGGTACCCGGCAACAAGAGACCCAGTACTTC. This rearrangement joins TRBV5-1 to TRBJ2-5; no clear D gene. Germline-derived CDR1 and CDR2 are SGHRS and YFSETQ. The ends were cut back, 2 bases at V and 2 bases at J, with 13 bases in the middle. CDR3 length equals 15 residues. The variable domain in full, completed from reference TRBV5-1 and TRBJ2-5, reads KAGVTQTPRYLIKTRGQQVTLSCSPISGHRSVSWYQQTPGQGLQFLFEYFSETQRNKGNFPGRFSGRQFSNSRSEMNVSTLELGDSALYLCASSLGTRQQETQYFGPGTRLLVL.

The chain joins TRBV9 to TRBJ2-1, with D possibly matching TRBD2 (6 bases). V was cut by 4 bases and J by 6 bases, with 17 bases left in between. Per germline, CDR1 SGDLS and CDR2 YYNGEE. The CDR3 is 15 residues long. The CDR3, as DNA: TGTGCCAGCAGCCCCCGGGACGGGACTTTCAATGAGCAGTTCTTC. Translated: CASSPRDGTFNEQFF.

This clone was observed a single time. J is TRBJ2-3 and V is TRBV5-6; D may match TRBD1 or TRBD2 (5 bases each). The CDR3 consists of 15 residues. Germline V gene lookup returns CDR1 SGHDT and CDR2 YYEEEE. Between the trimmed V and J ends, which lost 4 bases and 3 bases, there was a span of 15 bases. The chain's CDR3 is CASSPGPGGTDTQYF. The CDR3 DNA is TGTGCCAGCAGCCCAGGGCCTGGGGGTACAGATACGCAGTATTTT.